This T cell receptor beta chain was sequenced in a study of blood T cell repertoires in COVID-19. The CDR3 runs 14 residues. Measured with immunoSEQ multiplex PCR; TCRdb has only the in-frame clones, and not every one. Here the sample spans 56,000 or so clones, 85% to 90% being singletons. Sequenced: peripheral blood. The sequence was obtained from a woman of 80 years or more with active COVID-19. The V and J genes are TRBV21-1 and TRBJ2-7; TRBD1 reflects the table's D call only, with no check against the DNA. TRBV21-1 is assigned pseudogene status. Here the CDR3 DNA reads TGTGCCAGCAGCTTTCGACAGGGGTTAGGAGAGCAGTACTTC. Its protein is CASSFRQGLGEQYF.